The 25 T cell receptor beta chains presented below share a single source sample, sequenced in a study of tumor-infiltrating lymphocytes in primary liver carcinoma. The source material, 20-30 mg of unsorted bulk tissue, was used to co-extract RNA and DNA. TCR beta cDNA was prepared out of roughly 0.45 ug total RNA by means of a constant-region primer. A slightly modified ARM-PCR protocol with three nested multiplex PCR rounds produced these TCR beta libraries. Use of TRBV1-TRBV30 forward primers with a C-beta reverse primer characterized the first two PCR rounds, which lasted 10 cycles each. Each CDR3 protein gets one entry after TCRdb re-called the multiplex PCR reads with MiXCR. This sample has 65,000 to 90,000 distinct CDR3 sequences, with 72% found just once. Sequencing was carried out using liver tumor tissue from sampling region 1. Subset meaning: tumor region T1, superior pole. The receptors derive from a man aged 35-49 years with primary liver carcinoma and hepatitis B virus infection.

This clonotype has more than one count but fewer than ten. The chain recombines TRBV20-1 with TRBJ2-7, with 8 bases that match TRBD1. The CDR3 consists of 13 residues. Germline values: CDR1 DFQATT, CDR2 SNEGSKA (reference sequence). V dropped 3 bases and J dropped 5; count of bases not matched to a gene: 6. CDR3 bases: TGCAGTGCTAGCGGGCAGGGGGCGGACGAGCAGTACTTC. Translating gives CSASGQGADEQYF.

This rearrangement joins TRBV29-1 to TRBJ2-3, with 9 bases that match TRBD1. Germline CDR1 reads SQVTM; CDR2 reads ANQGSEA. This CDR3 is 14 amino acids long. The CDR3 here is CSVVVGTGLDTQYF. CDR3 in DNA: TGCAGTGTAGTGGTCGGGACAGGGCTAGATACGCAGTATTTT.

Remarks on this clonotype: At one end the junction does not follow the germline gene, possibly because of a read error. The chain carries TRBV11-2 and TRBJ2-1; 13 nucleotides align to TRBD2. Per germline, CDR1 SGHAT and CDR2 FQNNGV. This CDR3 has 20 amino acids. This chain's CDR3 is CAGSLDSLAGGGWCRNEQFF. In DNA, the CDR3 is TGTGCCGGCAGCTTGGATTCACTAGCGGGAGGGGGGTGGTGCAGGAATGAGCAGTTCTTC.

On this clonotype: At one end, the junction sequence differs from germline, possibly due to a read error. V and J are TRBV6-5 and TRBJ2-5; 8 bases match TRBD1. This CDR3 contains 17 residues. From germline, CDR1 is MNHEY and CDR2 SVGAGI. In DNA, the CDR3 is TGTGCCAGCAGTTACGCCGAGACAGGGGCATATTTGGAGACCCAGCACTTC. Translating gives CASSYAETGAYLETQHF.

As regards this clonotype: The junction and the germline gene differ at one end; a read error may be behind it. The DNA for the CDR3 is TGTGCCAGAAGCTTGGACGGGACCAGGGGGAAGCATTACTTC. Translated, it gives CARSLDGTRGKHYF. The rearrangement uses TRBV5-6 and TRBJ2-7; the match to TRBD1 covers 7 bases. The CDR3 loop spans 14 amino acids. Germline values: CDR1 SGHDT, CDR2 YYEEEE.

This clonotype showed up just once. Possible read error: a much larger clone is one base away. This sequence joins TRBV30 and TRBJ2-1, with 8 nucleotides matching TRBD1. CDR1 and CDR2 from the germline V gene are GTSNPN and SVGIG (reference sequence). This CDR3 has 14 residues. The CDR3 sequence: CTWSVQGAYNEQFF. For the CDR3, the DNA is TGTACCTGGAGTGTACAGGGGGCCTACAATGAGCAGTTCTTC.

This clonotype was observed many times. V usage is TRBV6-2 or TRBV6-3 and J usage is TRBJ1-5; D is perhaps TRBD1 (6 bases). Germline values: CDR1 MNHEY, CDR2 SVGEGT. The CDR3 loop spans 15 amino acids. The V end was cut by 2 bases, the J end by 2 bases, with 10 bases between. CDR3: CASSYGTGRNQPQHF. The CDR3 DNA reads TGTGCCAGCAGTTACGGCACAGGGCGCAATCAGCCCCAGCATTTT.

To note about this clonotype: Because the CDR3 is missing its conserved closing phenylalanine or tryptophan, this is likely a read error. V is TRBV2 and J is TRBJ2-6; no firm D call. This CDR3 has 14 residues. Germline V gene data show CDR1 as SNHLY and CDR2 as FYNNEI. The CDR3 is CASGDISGANVLTS. In DNA form, the CDR3 reads TGTGCCAGCGGTGACATCTCTGGGGCCAACGTCCTGACTTCC.

This chain joins TRBV10-3 and TRBJ2-7; TRBD1 matches at 10 bases. Looked up from germline, CDR1 is ENHRY and CDR2 is SYGVKD. Trimming removed 4 bases from V and 8 bases from J; junction bases left unmatched: 17. The CDR3 totals 17 residues. The CDR3 DNA sequence: TGTGCCATCAGTGCCTTTCCCCCGGGACAGGGGTTAGGCAAGCAGTACTTC. This encodes CAISAFPPGQGLGKQYF.

Comment on this clonotype: One end of the junction does not line up with germline, which may come from a read error. The chain recombines TRBV5-4 with TRBJ2-3; 8 nucleotides agree with TRBD2. The CDR3 runs 15 residues. CDR1 SGHNT and CDR2 YYREEE come from the germline V gene (reference sequence). The chain's CDR3 is CASSSMLAGTGTQYF. CDR3 sequence (DNA): TGTGCCAGCAGCTCTATGCTAGCGGGCACAGGTACACAGTACTTT.

Points on this clonotype: The final CDR3 position lacks the conserved phenylalanine or tryptophan, pointing to a likely read error. The rearrangement joins TRBV11-2 to TRBJ2-7; D tentatively reads TRBD1 or TRBD2 (5 bases each). CDR1 and CDR2 (germline): SGHAT, FQNNGV. The CDR3 length is 15 residues. CDR3 sequence reads: CARSFPGLGIHEQYL. DNA for the CDR3: TGTGCCCGCAGCTTCCCGGGGCTAGGGATCCACGAGCAGTACCTC.

As concerns this clonotype: Given the absence of the conserved phenylalanine or tryptophan at the CDR3 end, a read error is likely. The chain carries TRBV6-2 or TRBV6-3 and TRBJ1-5, with a tentative D call TRBD1 (5 bases). CDR3 length equals 11 residues. Germline V gene lookup returns CDR1 MNHEY and CDR2 SVGEGT. V lost 6 bases and J lost 9, with 9 bases in between. The CDR3 DNA follows: TGTGCCAGCAGCATGGGACGGCCCCAGCATTAT. Its protein is CASSMGRPQHY.

Comment on this clonotype: The missing conserved phenylalanine or tryptophan at the end of this CDR3 makes a read error likely. The DNA is omitted, as the CDR3 cannot be located on it reliably, and the CDR3 follows TCRdb's listing. The V and J genes are TRBV6-5 and TRBJ2-7; the D call of TRBD2 is as the table states it, not checked on the DNA. Including both end residues, the CDR3 is 14 amino acids long. The germline V gene has CDR1 MNHEY and CDR2 SVGAGI. CDR3 in amino acids: CASRGAGGPCEQYI.

Many counts were recorded for this clonotype. This rearrangement joins TRBV29-1 to TRBJ2-3, with 10 nucleotides matching TRBD2. This CDR3 is 17 amino acids long. The V gene end was trimmed by 5 bases and the J gene end by 0 bases; junction bases not matched to a gene: 11. The germline V gene encodes CDR1 SQVTM and CDR2 ANQGSEA. CDR3 sequence reads: CSVFGLADRSSTDTQYF. In DNA form, the CDR3 reads TGCAGCGTTTTCGGACTAGCGGACAGATCTAGCACAGATACGCAGTATTTT.

Of note for this clonotype: Germline and junction disagree at one end, which may indicate a read error. This chain links TRBV4-2 with TRBJ2-1, with D unresolved. CDR1 and CDR2 (germline): LGHNA, YNFKEQ. This CDR3 is 16 amino acids long. CDR3 sequence: CASSQEARGGYYEQFF. CDR3 bases: TGTGCCAGCAGCCAAGAGGCCAGAGGCGGCTACTATGAGCAGTTCTTC.

Regarding this clonotype: At one end, the junction sequence differs from germline, possibly due to a read error. V is TRBV29-1 and J is TRBJ2-5; D gene unclear. This CDR3 spans 12 amino acids. CDR1 and CDR2 from the germline V gene are SQVTM and ANQGSEA. CDR3 nucleotides: TGCAGCGTTCTATCGAGTGGCGAGACCCAGTATTTC. Its protein is CSVLSSGETQYF.

There are many counts of this clonotype. The chain joins TRBV5-5 to TRBJ2-5; D not certain. CDR1 is SGHKS and CDR2 is YYEKEE in the germline V gene (reference sequence). The CDR3 spans 15 residues. The ends were cut back, 2 bases at V and 0 bases at J, with 11 bases in the middle. The CDR3 sequence is CASSLPKTYQETQYF. The CDR3 DNA reads as TGTGCCAGCAGCTTACCAAAGACATACCAAGAGACCCAGTACTTC.

CDR3 sequence: CVGSWGSDTQYF. The CDR3 DNA sequence: TGTGTCGGCAGCTGGGGGTCAGATACGCAGTATTTT. The rearrangement joins TRBV5-6 to TRBJ2-3; possibly TRBD1 or TRBD2 for D (5 bases each). This CDR3 spans 12 amino acids. CDR1 SGHDT and CDR2 YYEEEE come from the germline V gene.

As regards this clonotype: The junction shows a germline mismatch at one end, possibly a read error. The chain carries TRBV6-1 and TRBJ1-4, with D perhaps matching TRBD1 (5 bases). Germline loops: CDR1 MNHNS, CDR2 SASEGT. This CDR3 comprises 14 residues. CDR3 DNA: TGTGCCAGCAGTGGCGAAGGGGCGAATGAAAAACCGTTTTTT. Translating it yields CASSGEGANEKPFF.

For this clonotype: A read error may produce the germline difference seen at one junction end. This chain links TRBV2 with TRBJ2-1; D is unresolved. The CDR3 runs to 13 residues. Germline-derived CDR1 and CDR2 are SNHLY and FYNNEI. The CDR3 spells CASSEGDLNGQFF. In DNA form, the CDR3 reads TGTGCCAGCAGTGAAGGGGATTTGAATGGGCAGTTCTTC.

This clonotype was detected ten times or more. The CDR3 protein is CASSLTTNSPLHF. CDR3 DNA sequence: TGCGCCAGCAGCTTGACGACGAATTCACCCCTCCACTTT. J is TRBJ1-6 and V is TRBV5-1, with D unresolved. The CDR3 spans 13 residues. CDR1 is SGHRS and CDR2 is YFSETQ in the germline V gene. Trimming took off 1 base at V and 7 bases at J, with 6 bases between the two ends.

To note about this clonotype: At one end, the junction sequence differs from germline, possibly due to a read error. V and J are TRBV4-1 and TRBJ2-3; D is unresolved. The CDR3 sequence is 14 residues long. Per germline, CDR1 MGHRA and CDR2 YSYEKL. Here the CDR3 DNA reads TGCGCCAGCAGCCAAGGTCATACCACAGATACTCAGTATTTT. It encodes CASSQGHTTDTQYF.

The chain couples TRBV28 to TRBJ1-6; 7 bases agree with TRBD1. This CDR3 comprises 15 residues. With V trimmed by 5 bases and J by 7 bases, 8 bases remained unmatched. The germline V gene has CDR1 MDHEN and CDR2 SYDVKM. Here the CDR3 DNA reads TGTGCCAGCAGTCCCAGGGGGGGATCAAATTCACCCCTCCACTTT. Amino acids: CASSPRGGSNSPLHF.

A remark on this clonotype: The junction differs from germline at one of its ends, possibly a read error. The V and J genes are TRBV29-1 and TRBJ1-2; D gene ambiguous. Germline CDR1 and CDR2: SQVTM and ANQGSEA. This CDR3 spans 12 amino acids. The CDR3 region is CSVADQTYGYTF. The CDR3 DNA is TGCAGCGTTGCTGACCAAACCTATGGGTACACCTTC.

The chain couples TRBV11-2 to TRBJ2-3, with D tentatively TRBD1 (6 bases). Per the germline V gene, CDR1 is SGHAT and CDR2 is FQNNGV. The CDR3 totals 16 residues. V lost 4 bases to trimming and J lost 4 bases, with 18 bases between them. This CDR3 reads CASSYVGARGPDTQYF. As DNA, the CDR3 is TGTGCCAGCAGCTACGTAGGAGCCAGGGGACCAGATACGCAGTATTTT.